This T cell receptor (beta chain) comes out of a study of T cell changes during pregnancy in multiple sclerosis. The assay was immunoSEQ multiplex PCR, and TCRdb's table has in-frame clones only and misses some. The sample includes roughly 42,000 clones, roughly 91% of them seen just once. The V end was cut by 5 bases, the J end by 0 bases, with 14 bases between. From germline, CDR1 is MDHEN and CDR2 SYDVKM. CDR3 length: 15 amino acids. The source was CD4+ T cells from peripheral blood mononuclear cells, collected in the first trimester of pregnancy. The chain is built from TRBV28 and TRBJ2-7, with a tentative D call TRBD2 (5 bases). This TCR was sampled from a female donor with multiple sclerosis, enrolled in a pregnancy study. The CDR3 nucleotides are TGTGCCAGCAGTCCCAGAGGGTCAAGCTCCTACGAGCAGTACTTC. Translation: CASSPRGSSSYEQYF. The complete variable domain, with remaining parts taken from reference TRBV28 and TRBJ2-7, reads DVKVTQSSRYLVKRTGEKVFLECVQDMDHENMFWYRQDPGLGLRLIYFSYDVKMKEKGDIPEGYSVSREKKERFSLILESASTNQTSMYLCASSPRGSSSYEQYFGPGTRLTVT.